The clone carrying this TCR beta chain turned up a few times. Its target is unknown. The authors deemed Graves' hyperthyroidism stable absent ophthalmopathy progression within 18 months. These patients, aged 18 to 65, had recently diagnosed hyperthyroidism lasting under 2 months. Every diagnosis used clinical symptoms, serum thyroxine and TRAb, thyroid ultrasound and orbital computed tomography. The data are from a study of T cells in Graves' hyperthyroidism and ophthalmopathy. The study, taken as a whole, reports: Ophthalmopathy was model-predicted a median about 6.9 months pre-onset.

Germline V gene lookup returns CDR1 KGHSH and CDR2 LQKENI. The V gene end was trimmed by 3 bases and the J gene end by 4 bases; junction bases not matched to a gene: 2. The CDR3 covers 14 residues. The investigators amplified TCR beta CDR3 regions from RNA transcripts. Primed by the HTBI set, a first-round RT-PCR was run on the TCR CDR3. TCRdb fed the multiplex PCR reads into MiXCR, producing one record per CDR3 protein. This repertoire shows around 560,000 distinct CDR3 sequences, over 15% found once; its top ten account for approximately 18%. V and J are TRBV18 and TRBJ2-7; 11 nucleotides line up with TRBD1. Sample: blood. The receptor was isolated from a woman in her late teens or twenties with Graves' hyperthyroidism. CDR3 loop: CASSPGQGVYEQYF. The CDR3, as DNA: TGTGCCAGCTCACCGGGACAGGGGGTGTACGAGCAGTACTTC. Filled out from reference TRBV18 and TRBJ2-7, the complete variable domain reads NAGVMQNPRHLVRRRGQEARLRCSPMKGHSHVYWYRQLPEEGLKFMVYLQKENIIDESGMPKERFSAEFPKEGPSILRIQQVVRGDSAAYFCASSPGQGVYEQYFGPGTRLTVT.